Included here is one T cell receptor beta chain sequence, with context. The target antigen is unknown. The PCR was carried out with 60 Vbeta primers and 13 Jbeta primers. Clones were sequenced by immunoSEQ multiplex PCR, and TCRdb holds only the in-frame ones, with some missing. This sample has 200,000 to 250,000 clones; approximately 87% occur once, and the top ten carry around 1.2%. The sample is drawn from a study of cytomegalovirus exposure and HLA in healthy donors. Study details: Across more than 350 genotyped donors, more than 75% landed in the Caucasian-associated ancestry cluster. Findings and caveats of the study: On later analysis, the bulk of CMV-associated TCR beta chains appeared to be HLA-restricted. An analysis was carried out later, and it reportedly showed fewer N-insertions in an Asian-associated ancestry cluster than the roughly 700-donor mean.

The study sampled nominally healthy donors, though unrecorded immune exposures were likely. Germline trimming cut 5 bases from V and 4 bases from J; bases unmatched to any gene: 4. CDR3 length: 14 amino acids. Germline V CDR1 and CDR2: MNHNY, SVGAGI (reference sequence). V and J are TRBV6-6 and TRBJ2-3; 9 bases match TRBD2. Sequencing used PBMCs. The sequence was collected from a human donor in good health. The CDR3 DNA reads as TGTGCCAGCAGTATAGCGGGAGTAGCAGATACGCAGTATTTT. Its protein is CASSIAGVADTQYF.